Listed below are T cell receptor beta chains from one sample, sequenced in a study of T cells in Graves' hyperthyroidism and ophthalmopathy. From the multiplex PCR reads, TCRdb called clonotypes with MiXCR, one entry per CDR3 protein. The profile shows 250,000 to 300,000 distinct CDR3 sequences, roughly 14% of them singletons. Sequencing input: blood. The receptors shown here come from a woman aged 25 to 39 with Graves' hyperthyroidism that later progressed to Graves' ophthalmopathy. CDR3s include the opening cysteine and the closing phenylalanine or tryptophan. The order of the fields is J gene, D gene, V gene, clone size, CDR3 protein, CDR3 DNA. A D gene is named only where the DNA matches it firmly. The size entry is marked missing in some rows and otherwise reads once, few, many or a size class.

TRBJ2-2 | . | TRBV28 | many | CASSSKRWNTGELFF | TGTGCCAGCAGTTCGAAACGGTGGAACACCGGGGAGCTGTTTTTT
TRBJ1-2 | . | TRBV19 | . | CASSIPDVGGPYGYTF | TGTGCCAGTAGTATCCCGGACGTTGGAGGCCCTTATGGCTACACCTTC
TRBJ1-4 | . | TRBV6-1 | . | CAGSDGITNEKLFF | TGTGCCGGCAGTGATGGGATAACTAATGAAAAACTGTTTTTT
TRBJ1-1 | . | TRBV30 | many | CAWREGGNTEAFF | TGTGCCTGGAGAGAGGGGGGGAACACTGAAGCTTTCTTT
TRBJ1-1 | . | TRBV7-2 | many | CASSPQGLSEAFF | TGTGCCAGCAGCCCCCAGGGTTTGTCTGAAGCTTTCTTT
TRBJ1-5 | . | TRBV19 | many | CASSIRTGARNQPQHF | TGTGCCAGTAGTATACGGACGGGAGCCCGCAATCAGCCCCAGCATTTT
TRBJ2-6 | . | TRBV5-1 | many | CASSLSFLSGANVLTF | TGCGCCAGCAGCTTGAGCTTCCTATCTGGGGCCAACGTCCTGACTTTC
TRBJ2-7 | TRBD1 | TRBV6-1 | many | CASSATDRAYEQYF | TGTGCCAGCAGCGCAACGGACAGGGCGTACGAGCAGTACTTC
TRBJ1-2 | . | TRBV9 | many | CASSPRMDYGYTF | TGTGCCAGCAGCCCACGGATGGACTATGGCTACACCTTC
TRBJ2-7 | TRBD2 | TRBV2 | many | CASSEGTSPGEQYF | TGTGCCAGCAGTGAGGGGACTAGTCCCGGCGAGCAGTACTTC
TRBJ1-5 | TRBD1 | TRBV18 | few | CASSPPGRGSQPQHF | TGTGCCAGCTCACCACCGGGCAGGGGGAGTCAGCCCCAGCATTTT
TRBJ2-3 | . | TRBV6-2/TRBV6-3 | many | CASRTPRGTDTQYF | TGTGCCAGCAGAACCCCCAGGGGCACAGATACGCAGTATTTT
TRBJ2-2 | . | TRBV3-1 | many | CASSQVNRPNTGELFF | TGTGCCAGCAGCCAAGTTAACAGGCCGAACACCGGGGAGCTGTTTTTT
TRBJ2-1 | . | TRBV4-1 | once | CASSQPDGAYNEQFF | TGCGCCAGCAGCCAACCTGACGGTGCCTACAATGAGCAGTTCTTC
TRBJ2-3 | . | TRBV28 | many | CASTGASDTQYF | TGTGCCTCGACCGGGGCATCTGATACGCAGTATTTT
TRBJ2-1 | . | TRBV28 | . | CASSPISALSRSEQFF | TGTGCCAGCTCGCCAATTTCGGCTTTGTCCCGCAGCGAGCAGTTCTTC
TRBJ2-1 | TRBD2 | TRBV2 | many | CASSDSLTSGLRDEQFF | TGTGCCAGCAGTGATAGTTTAACTAGCGGGCTCAGGGATGAGCAGTTCTTC
TRBJ2-5 | . | TRBV29-1 | many | CSVEGEETQYF | TGCAGCGTTGAAGGAGAAGAGACCCAGTACTTC
TRBJ2-7 | . | TRBV6-2/TRBV6-3 | many | CASSYPEVESYEQYF | TGTGCCAGCAGTTACCCCGAGGTGGAATCCTACGAGCAGTACTTC
TRBJ2-7 | . | TRBV9 | . | CASSVGQGLYEQYF | TGTGCCAGCAGCGTAGGACAGGGACTCTACGAGCAGTACTTC
TRBJ1-4 | . | TRBV7-9 | . | CASSLVMGNEKLFF | TGTGCCAGCAGCTTAGTGATGGGGAATGAAAAACTGTTTTTT
TRBJ2-5 | . | TRBV2 | many | CASKGRETQYF | TGTGCCAGCAAGGGGCGAGAGACCCAGTACTTC
TRBJ2-1 | TRBD2 | TRBV28 | . | CASSRFVAGDNEQFF | TGTGCCAGCAGTCGCTTCGTAGCGGGAGACAATGAGCAGTTCTTC
TRBJ2-7 | . | TRBV6-1 | . | CASSPLLCEQYF | TGTGCCAGCAGTCCCTTGCTCTGCGAGCAGTACTTC
TRBJ1-2 | . | TRBV20-1 | many | CSARDAANYGYTF | TGCAGTGCTAGGGACGCTGCTAACTATGGCTACACCTTC
TRBJ2-2 | . | TRBV12-5 | many | CASGLRELTAGELFF | TGTGCTAGTGGTCTCCGTGAGCTCACTGCCGGGGAGCTGTTTTTT
TRBJ1-2 | . | TRBV24-1 | . | CATSDSRTDGYTF | TGTGCCACCAGTGATTCACGGACGGATGGCTACACCTTC
TRBJ2-2 | TRBD2 | TRBV20-1 | many | CSARVGLAGVTGELFF | TGCAGTGCTAGAGTGGGACTAGCGGGGGTCACCGGGGAGCTGTTTTTT
TRBJ1-5 | . | TRBV7-9 | many | CASSPGVSRSNQPQHF | TGTGCCAGCAGCCCCGGAGTCTCCCGGAGCAATCAGCCCCAGCATTTT
TRBJ2-5 | . | TRBV5-4 | few | CASSTLPSVQETQYF | TGTGCCAGCAGCACGCTCCCTAGCGTCCAAGAGACCCAGTACTTC
TRBJ2-1 | TRBD2 | TRBV30 | few | CGLAGGTNEQFF | TGTGGGCTAGCGGGAGGGACCAATGAGCAGTTCTTC
TRBJ2-3 | TRBD2 | TRBV20-1 | many | CSARAALLSGLMTDTQYF | TGCAGTGCTAGAGCTGCCCTCTTATCGGGACTAATGACAGATACGCAGTATTTT
TRBJ2-7 | . | TRBV3-2 | . | CASSQDPSAGRYEQYF | TGTGCCAGCAGCCAAGATCCGTCGGCGGGACGCTACGAGCAGTACTTC
TRBJ2-3 | . | TRBV12-3/TRBV12-4 | many | CASSPGRRGILAALSYTQYF | TGTGCCAGCAGTCCCGGGAGAAGGGGGATTTTAGCGGCCTTATCCTATACGCAGTATTTT
TRBJ2-1 | TRBD2 | TRBV20-1 | few | CSPKPGLAGNEQFF | TGCAGTCCCAAACCGGGACTAGCGGGCAATGAGCAGTTCTTC
TRBJ2-1 | TRBD2 | TRBV9 | many | CASSVAGGSYNEQFF | TGTGCCAGCAGCGTAGCGGGAGGGTCCTACAATGAGCAGTTCTTC